The present TCR beta chain was sequenced within a study of T-cell reconstitution after alpha-beta-depleted transplantation in children. Unique molecular identifiers were used in preparing the TCRbeta library. TCRdb fed the PCR reads into MiXCR, producing one record per CDR3 protein. The table records hundreds of thousands of distinct CDR3 sequences, around an eighth of them present only once. The sample was PBMCs from the stem cell graft donor, taken from the stem cell graft. This clonotype was obtained from a human donor who donated a stem cell graft to a child with combined immunodeficiency.

The CDR3 coding sequence is TGTGCCAGCAGCCGCCTAAAGGGAGCTTCCTACGAGCAGTACTTC. It specifies CASSRLKGASYEQYF. The chain recombines TRBV7-2 with TRBJ2-7; possible D gene TRBD2, 5 bases. Germline V gene data show CDR1 as SGHTA and CDR2 as FQGNSA. CDR3 length: 15 amino acids. Trimming pared 5 bases from V and 1 base from J, leaving 15 bases between.